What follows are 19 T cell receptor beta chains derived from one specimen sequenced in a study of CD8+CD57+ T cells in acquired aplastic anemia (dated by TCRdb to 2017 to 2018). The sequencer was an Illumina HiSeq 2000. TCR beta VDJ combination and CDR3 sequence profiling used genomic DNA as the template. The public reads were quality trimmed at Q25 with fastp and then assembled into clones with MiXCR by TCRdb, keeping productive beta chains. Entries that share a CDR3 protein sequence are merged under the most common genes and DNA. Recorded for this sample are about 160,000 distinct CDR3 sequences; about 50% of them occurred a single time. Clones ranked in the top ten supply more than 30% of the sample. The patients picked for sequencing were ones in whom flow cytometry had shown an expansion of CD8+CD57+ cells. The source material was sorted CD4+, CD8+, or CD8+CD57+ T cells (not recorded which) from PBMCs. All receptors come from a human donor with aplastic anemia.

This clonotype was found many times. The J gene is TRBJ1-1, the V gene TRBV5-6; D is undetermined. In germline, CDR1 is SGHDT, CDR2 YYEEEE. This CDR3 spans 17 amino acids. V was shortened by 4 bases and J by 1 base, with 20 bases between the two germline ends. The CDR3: CASSIRGYAAANTEAFF. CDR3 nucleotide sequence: TGTGCCAGCAGCATAAGAGGGTATGCTGCAGCGAACACTGAAGCTTTCTTT. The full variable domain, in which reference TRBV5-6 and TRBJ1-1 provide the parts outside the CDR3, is DAGVTQSPTHLIKTRGQQVTLRCSPKSGHDTVSWYQQALGQGPQFIFQYYEEEERQRGNFPDRFSGHQFPNYSSELNVNALLLGDSALYLCASSIRGYAAANTEAFFGQGTRLTVV.

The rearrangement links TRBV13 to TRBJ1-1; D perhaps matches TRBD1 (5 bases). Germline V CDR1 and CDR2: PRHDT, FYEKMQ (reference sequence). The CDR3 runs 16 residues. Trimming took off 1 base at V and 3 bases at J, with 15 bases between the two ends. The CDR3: CASSLVGGWVDTEAFF. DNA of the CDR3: TGTGCCAGCAGCTTAGTGGGGGGTTGGGTGGACACTGAAGCTTTCTTT.

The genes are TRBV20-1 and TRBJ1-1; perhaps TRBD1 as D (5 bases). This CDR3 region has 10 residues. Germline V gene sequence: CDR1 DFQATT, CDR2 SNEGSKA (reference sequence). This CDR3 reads CRAGGTEAFF. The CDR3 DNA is TGCAGGGCTGGGGGAACTGAAGCTTTCTTT.

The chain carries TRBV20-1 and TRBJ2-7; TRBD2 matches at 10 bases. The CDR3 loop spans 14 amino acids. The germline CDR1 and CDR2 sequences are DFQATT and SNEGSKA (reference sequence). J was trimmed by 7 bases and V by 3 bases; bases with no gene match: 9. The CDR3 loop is CSASLASGRGEQYF. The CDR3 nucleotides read TGCAGTGCTAGTTTGGCTAGCGGGAGAGGTGAGCAGTACTTC.

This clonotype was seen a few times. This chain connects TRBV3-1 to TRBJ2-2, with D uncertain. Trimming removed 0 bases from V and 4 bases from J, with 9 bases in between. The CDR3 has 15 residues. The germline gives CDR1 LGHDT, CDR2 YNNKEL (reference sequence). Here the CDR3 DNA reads TGTGCCAGCAGCCAAGATGGTTGGACCACCGGGGAGCTGTTTTTT. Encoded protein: CASSQDGWTTGELFF. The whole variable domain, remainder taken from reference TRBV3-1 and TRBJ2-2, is DTAVSQTPKYLVTQMGNDKSIKCEQNLGHDTMYWYKQDSKKFLKIMFSYNNKELIINETVPNRFSPKSPDKAHLNLHINSLELGDSAVYFCASSQDGWTTGELFFGEGSRLTVL.

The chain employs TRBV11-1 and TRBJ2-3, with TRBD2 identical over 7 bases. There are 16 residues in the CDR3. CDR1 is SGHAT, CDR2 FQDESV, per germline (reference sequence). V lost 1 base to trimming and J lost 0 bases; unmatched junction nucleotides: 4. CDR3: CASSLVLARSTDTQYF. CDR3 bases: TGTGCCAGCAGCTTAGTACTAGCGAGAAGCACAGATACGCAGTATTTT. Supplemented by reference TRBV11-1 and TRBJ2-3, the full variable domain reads EAEVAQSPRYKITEKSQAVAFWCDPISGHATLYWYRQILGQGPELLVQFQDESVVDDSQLPKDRFSAERLKGVDSTLKIQPAELGDSAMYLCASSLVLARSTDTQYFGPGTRLTVL.

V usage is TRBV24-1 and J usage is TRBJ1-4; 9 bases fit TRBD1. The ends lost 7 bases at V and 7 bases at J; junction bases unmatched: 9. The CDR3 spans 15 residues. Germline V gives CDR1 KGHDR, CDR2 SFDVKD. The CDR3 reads CATSDSRQGGEKLFF. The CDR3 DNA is TGTGCCACCAGCGACTCTAGACAGGGGGGTGAAAAACTGTTTTTT.

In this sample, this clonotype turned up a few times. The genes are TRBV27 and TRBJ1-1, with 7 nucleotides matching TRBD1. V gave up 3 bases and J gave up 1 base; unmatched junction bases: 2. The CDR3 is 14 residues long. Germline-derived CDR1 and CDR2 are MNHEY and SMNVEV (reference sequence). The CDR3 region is CASSFGQENTEAFF. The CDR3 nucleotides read TGTGCCAGCAGTTTCGGACAGGAGAACACTGAAGCTTTCTTT.

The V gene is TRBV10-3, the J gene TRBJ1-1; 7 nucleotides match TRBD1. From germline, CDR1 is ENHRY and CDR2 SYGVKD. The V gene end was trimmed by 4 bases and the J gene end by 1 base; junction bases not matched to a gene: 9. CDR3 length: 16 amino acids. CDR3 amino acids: CAISGRGNVGNTEAFF. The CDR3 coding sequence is TGTGCCATCAGTGGCAGGGGGAACGTGGGGAACACTGAAGCTTTCTTT.

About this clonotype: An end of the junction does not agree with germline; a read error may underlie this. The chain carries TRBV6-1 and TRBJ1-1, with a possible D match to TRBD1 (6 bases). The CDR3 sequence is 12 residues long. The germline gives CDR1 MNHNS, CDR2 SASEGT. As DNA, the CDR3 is TGTGCTAGCAGGGGCAGGGGCACTGAAGCTTTCTTT. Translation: CASRGRGTEAFF.

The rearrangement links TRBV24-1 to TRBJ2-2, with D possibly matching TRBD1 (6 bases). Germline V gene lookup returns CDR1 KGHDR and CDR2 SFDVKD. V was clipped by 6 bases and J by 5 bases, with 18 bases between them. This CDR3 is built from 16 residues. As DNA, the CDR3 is TGTGCCACCAGTCGTCGGGCAGGGGCAGGTACCGGGGAGCTGTTTTTT. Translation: CATSRRAGAGTGELFF.

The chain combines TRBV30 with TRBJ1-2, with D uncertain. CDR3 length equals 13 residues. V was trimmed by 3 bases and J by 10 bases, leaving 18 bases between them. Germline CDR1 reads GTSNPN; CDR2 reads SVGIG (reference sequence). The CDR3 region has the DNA TGTGCCTGGAGCAATCAACAAGGATTCCTCTACACCTTC. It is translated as CAWSNQQGFLYTF.

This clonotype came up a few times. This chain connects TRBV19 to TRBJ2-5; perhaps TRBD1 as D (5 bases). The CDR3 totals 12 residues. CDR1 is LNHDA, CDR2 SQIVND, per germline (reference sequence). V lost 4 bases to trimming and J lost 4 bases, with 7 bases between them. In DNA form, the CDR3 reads TGTGCCAGTAGTACTCAGGGAGAGACCCAGTACTTC. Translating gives CASSTQGETQYF.

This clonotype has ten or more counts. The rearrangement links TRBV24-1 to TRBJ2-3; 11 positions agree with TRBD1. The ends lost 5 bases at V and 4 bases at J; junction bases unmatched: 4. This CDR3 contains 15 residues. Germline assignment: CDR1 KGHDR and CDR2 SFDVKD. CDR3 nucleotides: TGTGCCACCAGTGCCGGGACAGGGGGTCCAGATACGCAGTATTTT. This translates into CATSAGTGGPDTQYF.

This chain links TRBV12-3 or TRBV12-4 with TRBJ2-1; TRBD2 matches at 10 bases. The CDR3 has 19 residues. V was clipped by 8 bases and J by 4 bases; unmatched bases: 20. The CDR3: CASPQTQISGGSRYNEQFF. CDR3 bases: TGTGCCAGCCCCCAAACCCAAATTAGCGGGGGGAGTCGGTACAATGAGCAGTTCTTC.

The CDR3 sequence is CATSGQEETQYF. The CDR3 nucleotides read TGTGCCACCAGTGGCCAGGAAGAGACCCAGTACTTC. V gene TRBV24-1 combines with J gene TRBJ2-5; D not resolved. This CDR3 is built from 12 residues. Germline V CDR1 and CDR2: KGHDR, SFDVKD. V dropped 5 bases and J dropped 3 bases, with 6 bases sitting between them.

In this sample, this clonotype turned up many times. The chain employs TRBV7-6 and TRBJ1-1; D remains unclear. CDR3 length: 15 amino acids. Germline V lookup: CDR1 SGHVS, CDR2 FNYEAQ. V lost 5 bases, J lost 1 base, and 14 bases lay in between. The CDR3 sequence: CASSPLLRQNTEAFF. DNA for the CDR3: TGTGCCAGCAGCCCTCTCTTGAGACAGAACACTGAAGCTTTCTTT.

CDR3 sequence reads: CASSEADRLPSPLHF. Here the CDR3 DNA reads TGTGCCAGCAGTGAAGCGGACAGGTTGCCTTCACCCCTCCACTTT. The chain links TRBV25-1 to TRBJ1-6; 7 bases are a match to TRBD1. Looked up from germline, CDR1 is MGHDK and CDR2 is SYGVNS. With 2 bases clipped from V and 9 bases from J, the junction kept 7 bases outside the gene matches. This CDR3 spans 15 amino acids.

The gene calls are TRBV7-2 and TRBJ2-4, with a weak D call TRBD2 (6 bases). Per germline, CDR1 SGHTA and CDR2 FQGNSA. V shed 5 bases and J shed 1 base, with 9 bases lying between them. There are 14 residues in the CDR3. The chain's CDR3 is CASSRRGAKNIQYF. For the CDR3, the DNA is TGTGCCAGCAGCCGTCGGGGGGCCAAAAACATTCAGTACTTC.